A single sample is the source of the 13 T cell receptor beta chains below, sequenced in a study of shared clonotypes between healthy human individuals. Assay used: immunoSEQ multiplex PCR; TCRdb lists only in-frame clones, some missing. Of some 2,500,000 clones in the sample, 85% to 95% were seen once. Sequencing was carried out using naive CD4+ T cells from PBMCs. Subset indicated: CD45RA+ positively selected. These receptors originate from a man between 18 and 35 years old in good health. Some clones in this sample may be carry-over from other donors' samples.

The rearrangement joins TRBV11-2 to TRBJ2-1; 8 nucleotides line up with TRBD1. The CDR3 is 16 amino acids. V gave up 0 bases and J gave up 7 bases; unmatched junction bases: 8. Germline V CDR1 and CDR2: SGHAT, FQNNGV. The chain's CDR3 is CASSLDLARGLNEQFF. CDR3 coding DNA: TGTGCCAGCAGCTTAGATTTAGCCAGGGGGCTTAATGAGCAGTTCTTC.

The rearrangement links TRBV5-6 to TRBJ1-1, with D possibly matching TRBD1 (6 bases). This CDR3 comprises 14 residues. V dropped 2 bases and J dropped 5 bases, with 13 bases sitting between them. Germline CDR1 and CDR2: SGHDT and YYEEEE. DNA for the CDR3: TGTGCCAGCAGCTTCTTTCTACAGGGAACTGAAGCTTTCTTT. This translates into CASSFFLQGTEAFF. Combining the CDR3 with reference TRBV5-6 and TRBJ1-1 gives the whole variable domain DAGVTQSPTHLIKTRGQQVTLRCSPKSGHDTVSWYQQALGQGPQFIFQYYEEEERQRGNFPDRFSGHQFPNYSSELNVNALLLGDSALYLCASSFFLQGTEAFFGQGTRLTVV.

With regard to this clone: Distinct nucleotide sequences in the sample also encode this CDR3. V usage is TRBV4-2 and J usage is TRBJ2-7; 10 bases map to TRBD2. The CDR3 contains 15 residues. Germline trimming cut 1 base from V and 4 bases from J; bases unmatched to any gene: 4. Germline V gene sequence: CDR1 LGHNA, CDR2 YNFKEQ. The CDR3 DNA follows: TGTGCCAGCAGCCAAGGACTAGCGGGCGCTTACGAGCAGTACTTC. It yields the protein CASSQGLAGAYEQYF.

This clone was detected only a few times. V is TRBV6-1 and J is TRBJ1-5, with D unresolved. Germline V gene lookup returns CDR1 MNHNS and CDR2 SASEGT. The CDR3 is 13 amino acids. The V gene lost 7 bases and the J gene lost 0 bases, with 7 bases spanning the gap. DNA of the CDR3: TGTGCCAGCAAGCCTTATAGCAATCAGCCCCAGCATTTT. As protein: CASKPYSNQPQHF.

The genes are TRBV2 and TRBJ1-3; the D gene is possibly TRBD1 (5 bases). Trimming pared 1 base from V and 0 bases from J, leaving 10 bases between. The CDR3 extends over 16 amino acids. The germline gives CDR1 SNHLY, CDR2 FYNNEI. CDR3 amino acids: CASSEETGPSGNTIYF. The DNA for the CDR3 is TGTGCCAGCAGTGAAGAAACAGGACCCTCTGGAAACACCATATATTTT.

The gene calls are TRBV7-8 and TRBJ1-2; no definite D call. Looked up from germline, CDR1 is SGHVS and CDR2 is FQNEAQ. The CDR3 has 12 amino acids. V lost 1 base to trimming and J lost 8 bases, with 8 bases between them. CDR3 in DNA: TGTGCCAGCAGCTTAGACGTGAGAGGCTACACCTTC. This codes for CASSLDVRGYTF. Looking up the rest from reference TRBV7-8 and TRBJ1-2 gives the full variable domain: GAGVSQSPRYKVAKRGQDVALRCDPISGHVSLFWYQQALGQGPEFLTYFQNEAQLDKSGLPSDRFFAERPEGSVSTLKIQRTQQEDSAVYLCASSLDVRGYTFGSGTRLTVV.

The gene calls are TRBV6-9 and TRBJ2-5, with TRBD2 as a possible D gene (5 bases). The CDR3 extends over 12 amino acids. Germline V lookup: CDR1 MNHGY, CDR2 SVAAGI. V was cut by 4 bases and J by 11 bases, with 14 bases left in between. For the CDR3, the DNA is TGTGCCAGCAGTTGCCCGACGAAGCGGCAGTACTTC. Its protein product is CASSCPTKRQYF.

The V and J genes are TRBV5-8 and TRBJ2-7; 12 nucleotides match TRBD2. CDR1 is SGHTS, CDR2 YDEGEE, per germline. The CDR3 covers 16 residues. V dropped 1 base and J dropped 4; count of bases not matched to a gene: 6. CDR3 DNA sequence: TGTGCCAGCAGCTTGTTTCGTACTAGCGGGAGGTACGAGCAGTACTTC. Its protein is CASSLFRTSGRYEQYF.

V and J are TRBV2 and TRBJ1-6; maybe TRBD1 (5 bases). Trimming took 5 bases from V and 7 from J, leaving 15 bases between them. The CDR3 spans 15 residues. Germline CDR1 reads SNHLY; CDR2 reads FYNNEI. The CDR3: CASSPQRGRNSPLHF. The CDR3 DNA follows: TGTGCCAGCAGTCCCCAGAGGGGACGAAATTCACCCCTCCACTTT. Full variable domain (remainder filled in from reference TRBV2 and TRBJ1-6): EPEVTQTPSHQVTQMGQEVILRCVPISNHLYFYWYRQILGQKVEFLVSFYNNEISEKSEIFDDQFSVERPDGSNFTLKIRSTKLEDSAMYFCASSPQRGRNSPLHFGNGTRLTVT.

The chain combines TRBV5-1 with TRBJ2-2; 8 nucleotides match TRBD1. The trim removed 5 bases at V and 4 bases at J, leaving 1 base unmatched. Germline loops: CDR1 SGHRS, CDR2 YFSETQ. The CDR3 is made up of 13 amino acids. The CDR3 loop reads CASRTGGTGELFF. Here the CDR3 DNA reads TGCGCCAGCAGAACAGGGGGCACCGGGGAGCTGTTTTTT. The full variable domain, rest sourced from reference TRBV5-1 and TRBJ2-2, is KAGVTQTPRYLIKTRGQQVTLSCSPISGHRSVSWYQQTPGQGLQFLFEYFSETQRNKGNFPGRFSGRQFSNSRSEMNVSTLELGDSALYLCASRTGGTGELFFGEGSRLTVL.

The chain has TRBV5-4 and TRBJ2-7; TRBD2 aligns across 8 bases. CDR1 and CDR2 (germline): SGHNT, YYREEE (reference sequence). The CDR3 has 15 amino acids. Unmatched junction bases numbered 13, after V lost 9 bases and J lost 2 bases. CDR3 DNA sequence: TGTGCCACCTCATTAGGAGCGGGGGTGGCCTACGAGCAGTACTTC. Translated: CATSLGAGVAYEQYF.

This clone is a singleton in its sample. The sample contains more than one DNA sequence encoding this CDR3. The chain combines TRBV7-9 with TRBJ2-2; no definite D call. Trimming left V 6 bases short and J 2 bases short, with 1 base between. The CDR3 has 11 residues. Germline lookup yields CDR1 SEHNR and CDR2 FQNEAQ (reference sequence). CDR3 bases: TGTGCCAGCAGTAACACCGGGGAGCTGTTTTTT. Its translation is CASSNTGELFF. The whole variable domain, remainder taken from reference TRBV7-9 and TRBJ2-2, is DTGVSQNPRHKITKRGQNVTFRCDPISEHNRLYWYRQTLGQGPEFLTYFQNEAQLEKSRLLSDRFSAERPKGSFSTLEIQRTEQGDSAMYLCASSNTGELFFGEGSRLTVL.

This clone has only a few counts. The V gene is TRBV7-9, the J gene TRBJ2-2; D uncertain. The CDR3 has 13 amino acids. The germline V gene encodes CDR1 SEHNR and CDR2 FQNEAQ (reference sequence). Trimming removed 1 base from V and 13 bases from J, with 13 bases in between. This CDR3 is CASSLVGGSGLFF. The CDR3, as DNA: TGTGCCAGCAGCTTAGTCGGCGGCAGTGGGCTGTTTTTT.